The clone carrying this T cell receptor (beta chain) was seen a few times. Antigen specificity is unknown. Amplification used 60 Vbeta primers and 13 Jbeta primers. The data were produced by immunoSEQ multiplex PCR, yet TCRdb's version contains in-frame clones alone and is incomplete. The table has over 150,000 clones, roughly 81% seen once. This specimen belongs to a study of cytomegalovirus exposure and HLA in healthy donors. General study points: Researchers counted roughly 150 TCR beta chains as cytomegalovirus-associated. Earlier results showed most TCR beta V segments being productive about 90% or about 30% of the time.

V lost 4 bases and J lost 2, with 18 bases in between. Germline V gives CDR1 GTSNPN, CDR2 SVGIG (reference sequence). The CDR3 spans 16 residues. V and J are TRBV30 and TRBJ1-3; perhaps TRBD1 as D (5 bases). This TCR came from a woman aged 45-65 years in good health and CMV-seronegative. Sequencing was performed on PBMCs. In DNA, the CDR3 is TGTGCCTGGACCCGCGGGGGTGGGGTAACTGGAAACACCATATATTTT. As protein: CAWTRGGGVTGNTIYF.